The rows below give T cell receptor beta chains drawn from one sample of a study of graft-versus-host responses after intestinal transplantation. These receptors lack a known antigen. The repertoire was sequenced with immunoSEQ multiplex PCR; TCRdb's copy has only in-frame clones and lacks some. The table records around 99,000 clones, 85% to 95% of them present only once. The source material was unstimulated CD8+ T cells sorted from spleen or lymph node cells, sampled before intestinal transplant. All receptors come from a human donor who received an intestinal transplant. The CDR3 runs from the conserved cysteine through the conserved F or W. D genes are given only for firm matches. Size tells how often a clone was seen (once, few, many) or the class of an expanded clone, and some rows leave it out.

v_call	clone_size	j_call	d_call	cdr3_nt	cdr3_aa
TRBV27	.	TRBJ2-7	.	TGTGCCAGCAGTTTCGGAGGGGACGAGCAGTACTTC	CASSFGGDEQYF
TRBV6-6	few	TRBJ1-5	.	TGTGCCAGCAGTTACATGTGGCAGGGTAGCAATCAGCCCCAGCATTTT	CASSYMWQGSNQPQHF
TRBV7-9	.	TRBJ1-4	.	TGTGCCAGCAGCCCTCCAAGAGGGGGAGATGAAAAACTGTTTTTT	CASSPPRGGDEKLFF
TRBV19	.	TRBJ1-2	.	TGTGCCAGTAGTATGATGGTGCTAAGTGACTACACCTTC	CASSMMVLSDYTF
TRBV2	.	TRBJ1-6	.	TGTGCCAGCAGTGACGGGAATAATTCACCCCTCCACTTT	CASSDGNNSPLHF
TRBV5-8	.	TRBJ2-2	TRBD1	TGTGCCAGCAGCCTCCGGGACAGTATGCCGAACACCGGGGAGCTGTTTTTT	CASSLRDSMPNTGELFF
TRBV13	.	TRBJ2-6	.	TGTGCCAGCAGCTTAGAACAAGAGTTCTCGGGCTCTGGGGCCAACGTCCTGACTTTC	CASSLEQEFSGSGANVLTF
TRBV4-1	.	TRBJ2-5	.	TGCGCCAGCAGTCCGACACAGTACCAAGAGACCCAGTACTTC	CASSPTQYQETQYF
TRBV25-1	.	TRBJ2-7	.	TGTGCCAGCAGTGCCAATCCGGGGTGGGAGGGGGGTCGCTACGAGCAGTACTTC	CASSANPGWEGGRYEQYF
TRBV11-2	.	TRBJ2-2	.	TGTGCCAGCAGCTTAGTATCCGGCGGGATAGTTGCGAACACCGGGGAGCTGTTTTTT	CASSLVSGGIVANTGELFF
TRBV4-3	.	TRBJ1-1	.	TGCGCCAGCAGCCAAGACTTCGGGTTTGAAGCTTTCTTT	CASSQDFGFEAFF
TRBV6-5	.	TRBJ1-1	TRBD1	TGTGCCAGCACTTCACAGGGGTTGAACACTGAAGCTTTCTTT	CASTSQGLNTEAFF
TRBV6-5	.	TRBJ1-3	.	TGTGCCAGCAGTTACTCGACTGGCGCTAGCCACACCATATATTTT	CASSYSTGASHTIYF
TRBV25-1	.	TRBJ2-7	TRBD2	TGTGCCAGCAGTGCAGGACTAGCGGGGCAGTACTTC	CASSAGLAGQYF
TRBV13	.	TRBJ2-7	TRBD2	TGTGCCAGCAGTTTAGCGGGGGGGCAATACGAGCAGTACTTC	CASSLAGGQYEQYF
TRBV25-1	once	TRBJ2-7	.	TGTGCCAGCAGTGAATGGGAGCAGTACGAGCAGTACTTC	CASSEWEQYEQYF
TRBV19	.	TRBJ2-5	.	TGTGCCAGTAGTCGTGAGGGAGGAGAGACCCAGTACTTC	CASSREGGETQYF
TRBV7-6	.	TRBJ2-1	TRBD2	TGTGCCAGCAGCTCGGGTCTAGGCGGGGGGGCCGATGAGCAGTTCTTC	CASSSGLGGGADEQFF